This T cell receptor (beta chain) was captured by sequencing in a study of T cells in localized non-small cell lung cancer. TCRdb's copy holds only in-frame clones and misses some; the assay was immunoSEQ multiplex PCR. The data contain some 130,000 clones, more than 80% of them singletons. To note about this clone: The antigen is unknown.

Whole-study results and caveats: Uninvolved adjacent lung showed peak T cell clonality, exceeding tumor. Greater blood T cell density accompanied longer overall survival. Appearances in adjacent lung were noted for a median approximately 50 of the top 100 tumor clones.

From germline, CDR1 is LNHNV and CDR2 YYDKDF (reference sequence). The CDR3 runs to 17 residues. Germline trimming cut 0 bases from V and 5 bases from J; bases unmatched to any gene: 10. The receptor was derived from a female donor at least 60 years old with stage I lung adenocarcinoma. Sequenced here: peripheral blood, sampled before any cancer treatment. The chain combines TRBV15 with TRBJ2-1; 7 bases match TRBD2. In DNA form, the CDR3 reads TGTGCCACCAGCAGAGATAACAGGAGGCTAGCGGACAATGAGCAGTTCTTC. Protein: CATSRDNRRLADNEQFF.